This T cell receptor beta chain comes out of a study of blood T cell repertoires in COVID-19. Study-wide background: Researchers got acute and convalescent COVID-19 samples from the United States, Italy and Spain. PBMCs, B-cell-depleted T cells, or T cells provided the cDNA or gDNA that made up the material.

Trimming pared 0 bases from V and 4 bases from J, leaving 15 bases between. CDR1 is GTSNPN and CDR2 is SVGIG in the germline V gene (reference sequence). The CDR3 runs to 15 residues. Per the authors' pipeline: Estimated nucleated cell counts came from reference gene primer amplification. TCRdb's copy holds only in-frame clones and misses some; the assay was immunoSEQ multiplex PCR. The V and J calls and clone size come from that table; D and trimming were worked out from the DNA. The sample has around 170,000 clones, around 77% seen once. The rearrangement uses TRBV30 and TRBJ1-2; D is unclear. The specimen was peripheral blood. This sequence originates from a man in his sixties or seventies with active or convalescent COVID-19. The CDR3 DNA reads TGTGCCTGGAGTGTAGGCGGAGAGGCCACCTATGGCTACACCTTC. This translates into CAWSVGGEATYGYTF.